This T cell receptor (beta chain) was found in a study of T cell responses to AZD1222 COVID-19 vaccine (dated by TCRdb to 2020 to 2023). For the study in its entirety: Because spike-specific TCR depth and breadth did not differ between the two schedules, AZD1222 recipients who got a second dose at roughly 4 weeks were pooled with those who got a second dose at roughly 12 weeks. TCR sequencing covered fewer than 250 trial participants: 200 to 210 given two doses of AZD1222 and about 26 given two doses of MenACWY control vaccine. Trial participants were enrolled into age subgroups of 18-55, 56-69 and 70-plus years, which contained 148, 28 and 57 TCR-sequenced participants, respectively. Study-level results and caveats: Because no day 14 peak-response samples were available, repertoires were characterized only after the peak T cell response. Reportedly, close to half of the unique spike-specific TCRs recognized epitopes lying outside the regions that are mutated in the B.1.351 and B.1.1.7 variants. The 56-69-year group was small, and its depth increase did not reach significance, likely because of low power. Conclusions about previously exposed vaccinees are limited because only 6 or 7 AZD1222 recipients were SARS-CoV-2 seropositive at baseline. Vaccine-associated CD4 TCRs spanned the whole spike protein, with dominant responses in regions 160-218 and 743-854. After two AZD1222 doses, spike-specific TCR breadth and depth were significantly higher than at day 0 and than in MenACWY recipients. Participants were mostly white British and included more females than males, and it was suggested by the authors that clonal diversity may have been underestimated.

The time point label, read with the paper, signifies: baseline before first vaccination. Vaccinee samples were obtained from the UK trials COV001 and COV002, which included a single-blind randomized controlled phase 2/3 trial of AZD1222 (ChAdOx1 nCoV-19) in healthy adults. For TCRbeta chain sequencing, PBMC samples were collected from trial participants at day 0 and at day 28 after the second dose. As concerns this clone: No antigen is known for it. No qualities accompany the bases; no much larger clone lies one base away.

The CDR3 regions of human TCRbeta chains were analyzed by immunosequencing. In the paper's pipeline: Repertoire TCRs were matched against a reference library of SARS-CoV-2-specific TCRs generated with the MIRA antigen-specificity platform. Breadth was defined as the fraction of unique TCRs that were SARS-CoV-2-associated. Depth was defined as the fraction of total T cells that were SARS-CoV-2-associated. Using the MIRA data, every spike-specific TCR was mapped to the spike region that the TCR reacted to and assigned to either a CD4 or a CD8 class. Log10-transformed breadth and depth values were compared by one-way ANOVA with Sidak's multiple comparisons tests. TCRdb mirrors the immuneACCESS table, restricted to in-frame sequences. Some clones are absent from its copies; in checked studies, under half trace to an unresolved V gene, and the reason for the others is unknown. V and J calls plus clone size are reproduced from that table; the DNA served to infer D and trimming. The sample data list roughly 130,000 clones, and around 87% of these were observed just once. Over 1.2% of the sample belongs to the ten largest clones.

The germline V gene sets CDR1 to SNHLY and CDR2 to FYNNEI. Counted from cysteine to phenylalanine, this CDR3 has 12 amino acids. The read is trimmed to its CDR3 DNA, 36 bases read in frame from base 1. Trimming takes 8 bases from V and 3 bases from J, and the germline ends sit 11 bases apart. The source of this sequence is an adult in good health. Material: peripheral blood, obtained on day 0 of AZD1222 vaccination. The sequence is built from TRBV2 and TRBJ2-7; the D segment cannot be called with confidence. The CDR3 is CASHRDGYEQYF. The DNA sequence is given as TGTGCCAGCCACCGTGACGGCTACGAGCAGTACTTC.